This TCR beta chain originates from a study of response to subunit inactivated influenza vaccine. Study-level findings and limits: Few new T cells, the authors suggested, are recruited by each seasonal influenza vaccination.

TCRdb fed the RT-PCR reads into MiXCR, producing one record per CDR3 protein. This table has 600,000 to 850,000 distinct CDR3 sequences, 11% to 15% appearing once. Details on this clonotype: What it recognizes is unknown.

This sequence was found in a man aged 45-60 years who received an inactivated influenza vaccine. Sequenced here: PBMCs from blood, sampled around 15 days before vaccination.

CDR3 loop: CASSTGDGPSAFF. CDR3 in DNA: TGTGCCAGCAGTACAGGGGACGGACCTAGTGCTTTCTTT. The chain couples TRBV6-1 to TRBJ1-1; TRBD1 matches at 7 bases. V was clipped by 5 bases and J by 11 bases; unmatched bases: 11. From germline, CDR1 is MNHNS and CDR2 SASEGT. CDR3 length: 13 amino acids.